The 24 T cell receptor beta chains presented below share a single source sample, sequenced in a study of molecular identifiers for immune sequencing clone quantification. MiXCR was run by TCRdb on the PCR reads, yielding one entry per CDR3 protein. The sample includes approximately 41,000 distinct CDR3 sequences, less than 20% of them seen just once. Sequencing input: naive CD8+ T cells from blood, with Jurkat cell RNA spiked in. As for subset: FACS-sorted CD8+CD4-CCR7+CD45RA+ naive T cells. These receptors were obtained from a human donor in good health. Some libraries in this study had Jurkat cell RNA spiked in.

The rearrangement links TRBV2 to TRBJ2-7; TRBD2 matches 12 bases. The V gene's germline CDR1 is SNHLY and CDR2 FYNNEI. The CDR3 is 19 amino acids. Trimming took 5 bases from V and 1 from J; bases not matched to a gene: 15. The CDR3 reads CASSPLGLAGRLGSYEQYF. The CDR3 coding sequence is TGTGCCAGCAGTCCCCTCGGACTAGCGGGGAGGTTGGGGTCCTACGAGCAGTACTTC.

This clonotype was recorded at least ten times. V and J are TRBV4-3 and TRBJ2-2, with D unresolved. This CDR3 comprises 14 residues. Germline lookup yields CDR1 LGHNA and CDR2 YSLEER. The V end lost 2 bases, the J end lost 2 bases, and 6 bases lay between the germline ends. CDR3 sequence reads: CASSQNSNTGELFF. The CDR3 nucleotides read TGCGCCAGCAGCCAAAATAGCAACACCGGGGAGCTGTTTTTT.

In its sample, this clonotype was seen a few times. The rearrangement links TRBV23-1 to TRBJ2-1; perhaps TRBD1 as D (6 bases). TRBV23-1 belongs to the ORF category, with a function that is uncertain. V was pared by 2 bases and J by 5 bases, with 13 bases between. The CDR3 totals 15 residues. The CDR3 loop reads CASSQPPRTDNEQFF. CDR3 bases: TGCGCCAGCAGTCAACCGCCCCGGACAGACAATGAGCAGTTCTTC.

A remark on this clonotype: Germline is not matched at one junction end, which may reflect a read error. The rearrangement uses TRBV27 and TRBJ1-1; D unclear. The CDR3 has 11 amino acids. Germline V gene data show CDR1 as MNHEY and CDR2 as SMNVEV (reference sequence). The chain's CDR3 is CVSSYGTEAFF. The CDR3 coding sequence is TGTGTCAGCAGTTATGGGACTGAAGCTTTCTTT.

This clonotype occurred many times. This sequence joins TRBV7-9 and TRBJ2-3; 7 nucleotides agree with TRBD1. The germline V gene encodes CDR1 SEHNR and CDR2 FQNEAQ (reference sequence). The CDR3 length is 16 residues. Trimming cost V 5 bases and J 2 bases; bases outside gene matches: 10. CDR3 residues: CASSPGDSKFTDTQYF. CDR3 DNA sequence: TGTGCCAGCAGCCCCGGGGACAGTAAGTTCACAGATACGCAGTATTTT.

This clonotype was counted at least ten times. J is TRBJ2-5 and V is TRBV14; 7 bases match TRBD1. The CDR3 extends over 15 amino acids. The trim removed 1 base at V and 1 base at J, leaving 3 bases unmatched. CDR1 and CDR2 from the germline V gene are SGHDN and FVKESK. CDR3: CASSQGTGIQETQYF. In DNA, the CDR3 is TGTGCCAGCAGCCAAGGGACAGGTATCCAAGAGACCCAGTACTTC.

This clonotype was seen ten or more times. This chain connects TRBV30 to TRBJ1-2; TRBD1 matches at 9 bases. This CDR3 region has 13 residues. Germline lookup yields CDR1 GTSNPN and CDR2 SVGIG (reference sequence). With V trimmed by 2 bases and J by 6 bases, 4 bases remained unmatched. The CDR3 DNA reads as TGTGCCTGGAGTTTAACAGGGGGCGATGGCTACACCTTC. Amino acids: CAWSLTGGDGYTF.

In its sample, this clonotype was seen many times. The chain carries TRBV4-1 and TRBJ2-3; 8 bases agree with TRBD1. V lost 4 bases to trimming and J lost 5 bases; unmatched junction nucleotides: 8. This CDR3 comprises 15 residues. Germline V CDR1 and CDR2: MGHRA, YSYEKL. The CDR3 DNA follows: TGCGCCAGCAGCCCCTGGACAGGGACGGTAGATACGCAGTATTTT. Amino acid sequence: CASSPWTGTVDTQYF.

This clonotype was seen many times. The CDR3 sequence is CASSPTGGWDQPQHF. CDR3 nucleotides: TGTGCCAGCAGTCCCACGGGGGGCTGGGATCAGCCCCAGCATTTT. The rearrangement links TRBV6-2 or TRBV6-3 to TRBJ1-5; perhaps TRBD1 as D (6 bases). The CDR3 runs to 15 residues. The germline gives CDR1 MNHEY, CDR2 SVGEGT. V shed 5 bases and J shed 5 bases, with 16 bases lying between them.

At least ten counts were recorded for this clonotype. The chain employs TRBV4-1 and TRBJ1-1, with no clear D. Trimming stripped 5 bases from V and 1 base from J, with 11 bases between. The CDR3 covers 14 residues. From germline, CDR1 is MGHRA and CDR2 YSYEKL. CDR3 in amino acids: CASSFNTENTEAFF. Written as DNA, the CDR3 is TGCGCCAGCAGCTTTAATACAGAGAACACTGAAGCTTTCTTT.

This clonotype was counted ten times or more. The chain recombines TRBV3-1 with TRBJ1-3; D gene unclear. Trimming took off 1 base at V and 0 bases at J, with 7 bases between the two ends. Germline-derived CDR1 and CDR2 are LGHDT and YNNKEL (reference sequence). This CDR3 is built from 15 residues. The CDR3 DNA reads TGTGCCAGCAGCCAAGGGCAGGTCTCTGGAAACACCATATATTTT. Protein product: CASSQGQVSGNTIYF.

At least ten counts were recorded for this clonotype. CDR3 DNA: TGTGCCAGCAGCGGATTGGCAGACGAGCAGTACTTC. This gives the protein CASSGLADEQYF. This rearrangement joins TRBV7-9 to TRBJ2-7, with D uncertain. Deletions cut 5 bases from V and 5 bases from J, with 10 bases between. CDR1 and CDR2 (germline): SEHNR, FQNEAQ (reference sequence). The CDR3 loop spans 12 amino acids.

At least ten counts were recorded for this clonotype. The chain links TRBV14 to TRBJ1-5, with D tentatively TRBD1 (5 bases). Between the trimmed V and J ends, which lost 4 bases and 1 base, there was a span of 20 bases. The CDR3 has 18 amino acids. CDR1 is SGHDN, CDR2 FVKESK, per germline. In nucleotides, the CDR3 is TGTGCCAGCAGCCGAGGAGCTACAGGTCCAGCAAGCAATCAGCCCCAGCATTTT. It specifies CASSRGATGPASNQPQHF.

In nucleotides, the CDR3 is TGTGCCAGCAGCCCCGGCGCTTCTTGGGCCAACGTCCTGACTTTC. Translation: CASSPGASWANVLTF. V gene TRBV3-1 combines with J gene TRBJ2-6; D not certain. Germline V CDR1 and CDR2: LGHDT, YNNKEL (reference sequence). The CDR3 has 15 amino acids. The V gene lost 4 bases and the J gene lost 5 bases, with 12 bases spanning the gap.

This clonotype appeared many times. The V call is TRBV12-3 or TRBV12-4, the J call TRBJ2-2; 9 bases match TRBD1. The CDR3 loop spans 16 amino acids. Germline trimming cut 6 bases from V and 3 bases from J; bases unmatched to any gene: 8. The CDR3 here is CASRGSRDRDTGELFF. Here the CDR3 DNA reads TGTGCCAGCAGGGGAAGCCGGGACAGGGACACCGGGGAGCTGTTTTTT.

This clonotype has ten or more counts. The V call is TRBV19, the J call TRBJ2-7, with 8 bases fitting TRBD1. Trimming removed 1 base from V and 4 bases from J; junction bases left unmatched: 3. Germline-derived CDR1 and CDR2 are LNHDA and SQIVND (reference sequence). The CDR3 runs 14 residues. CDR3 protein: CASSIGTGLYEQYF. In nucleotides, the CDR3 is TGTGCCAGTAGTATAGGGACAGGGTTGTACGAGCAGTACTTC.

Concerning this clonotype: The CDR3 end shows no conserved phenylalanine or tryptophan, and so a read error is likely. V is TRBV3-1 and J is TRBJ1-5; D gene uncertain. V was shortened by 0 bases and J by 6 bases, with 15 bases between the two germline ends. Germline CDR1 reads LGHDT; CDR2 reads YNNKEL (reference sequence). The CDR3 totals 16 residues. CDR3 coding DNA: TGTGCCAGCAGCCAAGATCCCGACGGCACCGGTCAGCCCCAGCATTAT. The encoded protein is CASSQDPDGTGQPQHY.

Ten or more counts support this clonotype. In DNA form, the CDR3 reads TGTGCCAGCAGCCAAGATCTCGCAGCTCCCTCGACCGGGGAGCTGTTTTTT. This encodes CASSQDLAAPSTGELFF. V is TRBV14 and J is TRBJ2-2; D not certain. Trimming took off 0 bases at V and 5 bases at J, with 16 bases between the two ends. CDR1 and CDR2 from the germline V gene are SGHDN and FVKESK. The CDR3 runs to 17 residues.

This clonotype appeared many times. For the CDR3, the DNA is TGTGCCAGCAGCAACCCTCTAGCGGGAGAAGTCTCAGATACGCAGTATTTT. The encoded protein is CASSNPLAGEVSDTQYF. J is TRBJ2-3 and V is TRBV7-2, with 10 bases that match TRBD2. CDR3 length: 17 amino acids. The trim removed 5 bases at V and 4 bases at J, leaving 12 bases unmatched. CDR1 is SGHTA and CDR2 is FQGNSA in the germline V gene.

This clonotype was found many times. CDR3 loop: CSVEKSWNTEAFF. Written as DNA, the CDR3 is TGCAGCGTTGAGAAGTCATGGAACACTGAAGCTTTCTTT. The chain couples TRBV29-1 to TRBJ1-1; unclear D gene. V gave up 3 bases and J gave up 1 base, with 9 bases separating them. CDR1 SQVTM and CDR2 ANQGSEA come from the germline V gene. The CDR3 is 13 amino acids.

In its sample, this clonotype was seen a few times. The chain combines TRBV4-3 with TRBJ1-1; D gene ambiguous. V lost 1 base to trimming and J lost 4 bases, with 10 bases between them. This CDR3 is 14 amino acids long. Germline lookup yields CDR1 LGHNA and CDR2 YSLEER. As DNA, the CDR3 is TGCGCCAGCAGCCAAGGGAGTTCGAGCACTGAAGCTTTCTTT. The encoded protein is CASSQGSSSTEAFF.

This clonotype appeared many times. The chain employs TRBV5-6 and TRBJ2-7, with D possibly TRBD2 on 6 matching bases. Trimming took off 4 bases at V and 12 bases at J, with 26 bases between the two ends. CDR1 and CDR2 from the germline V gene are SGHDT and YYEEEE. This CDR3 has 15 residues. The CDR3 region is CASSSDLGLVKEWYF. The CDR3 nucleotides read TGTGCCAGCAGCAGCGACCTGGGACTGGTGAAGGAGTGGTACTTC.

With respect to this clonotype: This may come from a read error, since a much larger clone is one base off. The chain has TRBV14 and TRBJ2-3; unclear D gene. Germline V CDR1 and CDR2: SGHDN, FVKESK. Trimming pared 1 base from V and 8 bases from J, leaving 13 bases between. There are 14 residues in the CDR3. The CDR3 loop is CASSQGFEQITQYF. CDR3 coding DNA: TGTGCCAGCAGCCAAGGATTTGAGCAAATTACGCAGTATTTT.

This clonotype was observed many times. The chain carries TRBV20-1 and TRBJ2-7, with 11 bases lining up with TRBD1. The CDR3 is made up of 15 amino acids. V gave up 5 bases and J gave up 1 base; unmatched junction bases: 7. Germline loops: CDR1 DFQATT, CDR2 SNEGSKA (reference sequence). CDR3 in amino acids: CSAADRDRGSYEQYF. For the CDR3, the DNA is TGCAGTGCTGCAGACCGGGACAGGGGGTCCTACGAGCAGTACTTC.